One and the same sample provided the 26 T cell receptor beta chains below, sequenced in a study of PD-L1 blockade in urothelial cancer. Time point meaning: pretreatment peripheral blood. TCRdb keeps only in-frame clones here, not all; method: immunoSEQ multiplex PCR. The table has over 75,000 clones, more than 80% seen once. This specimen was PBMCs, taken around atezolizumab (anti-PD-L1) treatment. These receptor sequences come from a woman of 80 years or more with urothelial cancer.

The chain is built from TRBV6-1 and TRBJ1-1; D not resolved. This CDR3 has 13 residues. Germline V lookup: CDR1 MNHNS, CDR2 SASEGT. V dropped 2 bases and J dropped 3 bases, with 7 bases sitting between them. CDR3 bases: TGTGCCAGCAGTGAAATTGGAGACACTGAAGCTTTCTTT. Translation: CASSEIGDTEAFF.

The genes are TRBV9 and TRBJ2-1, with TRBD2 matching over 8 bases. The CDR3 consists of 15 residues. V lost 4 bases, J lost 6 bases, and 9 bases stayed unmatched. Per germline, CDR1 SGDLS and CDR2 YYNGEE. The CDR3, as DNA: TGTGCCAGCAGCCCCGGGACTAGTCTCGTCAATGAGCAGTTCTTC. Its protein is CASSPGTSLVNEQFF.

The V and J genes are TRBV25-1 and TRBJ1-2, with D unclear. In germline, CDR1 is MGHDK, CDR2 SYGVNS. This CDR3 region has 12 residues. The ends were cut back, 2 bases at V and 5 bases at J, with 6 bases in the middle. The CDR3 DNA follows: TGTGCCAGCAGTGAACTTACTTATGGCTACACCTTC. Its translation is CASSELTYGYTF.

The CDR3: CAWSLIAAEQFF. The CDR3 DNA follows: TGTGCCTGGAGTTTGATTGCGGCTGAGCAGTTCTTC. The chain is built from TRBV30 and TRBJ2-1; no definite D call. The CDR3 sequence is 12 residues long. Germline CDR1 reads GTSNPN; CDR2 reads SVGIG (reference sequence). The ends were cut back, 2 bases at V and 9 bases at J, with 11 bases in the middle.

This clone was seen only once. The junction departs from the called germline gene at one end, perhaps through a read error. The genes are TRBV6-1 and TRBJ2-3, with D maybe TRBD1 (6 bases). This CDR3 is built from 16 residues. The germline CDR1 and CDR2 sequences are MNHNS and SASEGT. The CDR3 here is CASSEETGSAQTLPFF. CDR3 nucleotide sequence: TGTGCCAGCAGTGAAGAGACAGGCAGCGCACAGACTCTTCCATTTTTT.

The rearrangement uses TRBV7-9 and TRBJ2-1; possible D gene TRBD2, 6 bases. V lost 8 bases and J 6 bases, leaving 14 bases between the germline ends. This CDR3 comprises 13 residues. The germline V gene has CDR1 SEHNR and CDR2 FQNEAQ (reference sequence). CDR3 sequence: CASRDFTFNEQFF. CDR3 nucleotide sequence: TGTGCCAGCCGGGACTTCACCTTCAATGAGCAGTTCTTC.

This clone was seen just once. The CDR3 nucleotides read TGTGCCAGCAGCCCACCGGTCGGGGGGATGGTGGGCACTGAAGCTTTCTTT. Its protein product is CASSPPVGGMVGTEAFF. The rearrangement links TRBV28 to TRBJ1-1, with a tentative D call TRBD1 (5 bases). Germline-derived CDR1 and CDR2 are MDHEN and SYDVKM. This CDR3 is built from 17 residues. V lost 6 bases, J lost 4 bases, and 24 bases lay in between.

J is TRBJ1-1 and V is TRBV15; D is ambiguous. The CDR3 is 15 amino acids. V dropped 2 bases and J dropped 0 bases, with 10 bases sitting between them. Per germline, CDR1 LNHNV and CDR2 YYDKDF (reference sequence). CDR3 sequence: CATSRKGGLNTEAFF. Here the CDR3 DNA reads TGTGCCACCAGCAGAAAGGGAGGATTGAACACTGAAGCTTTCTTT. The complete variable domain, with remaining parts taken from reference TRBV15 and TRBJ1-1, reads DAMVIQNPRYQVTQFGKPVTLSCSQTLNHNVMYWYQQKSSQAPKLLFHYYDKDFNNEADTPDNFQSRRPNTSFCFLDIRSPGLGDTAMYLCATSRKGGLNTEAFFGQGTRLTVV.

As DNA, the CDR3 is TGTGCCAGTACACCACAGTCAGGTACCTACGAGCAGTACTTC. Its translation is CASTPQSGTYEQYF. The rearrangement links TRBV19 to TRBJ2-7, with no clear D. CDR3 length: 14 amino acids. Per germline, CDR1 LNHDA and CDR2 SQIVND (reference sequence). V dropped 7 bases and J dropped 2 bases, with 15 bases sitting between them.

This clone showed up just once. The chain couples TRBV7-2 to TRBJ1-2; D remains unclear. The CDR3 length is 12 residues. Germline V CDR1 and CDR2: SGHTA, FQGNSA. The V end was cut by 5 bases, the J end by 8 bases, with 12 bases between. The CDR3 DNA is TGTGCCAGCAGCCTGGAGGTGGGGGGCTACACCTTC. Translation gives CASSLEVGGYTF.

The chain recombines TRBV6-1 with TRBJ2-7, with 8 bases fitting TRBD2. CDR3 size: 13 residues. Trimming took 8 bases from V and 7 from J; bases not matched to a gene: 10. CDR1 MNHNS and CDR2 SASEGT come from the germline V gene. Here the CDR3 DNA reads TGTGCCAGCGCGTTGTCGGCGGGGGGAGAGCAGTACTTC. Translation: CASALSAGGEQYF.

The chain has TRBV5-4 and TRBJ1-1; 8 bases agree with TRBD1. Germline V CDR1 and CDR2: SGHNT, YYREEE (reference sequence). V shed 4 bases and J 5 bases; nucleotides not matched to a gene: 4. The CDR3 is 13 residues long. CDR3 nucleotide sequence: TGTGCCAGCAGCCCCGGACAGGGAACTGAAGCTTTCTTT. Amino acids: CASSPGQGTEAFF.

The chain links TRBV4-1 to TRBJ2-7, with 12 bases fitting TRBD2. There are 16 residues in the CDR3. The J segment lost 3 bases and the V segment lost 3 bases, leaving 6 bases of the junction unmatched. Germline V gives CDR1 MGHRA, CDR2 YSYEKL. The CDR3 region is CASSQSSGRALYEQYF. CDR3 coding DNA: TGCGCCAGCAGCCAGTCTAGCGGGAGGGCCCTCTACGAGCAGTACTTC.

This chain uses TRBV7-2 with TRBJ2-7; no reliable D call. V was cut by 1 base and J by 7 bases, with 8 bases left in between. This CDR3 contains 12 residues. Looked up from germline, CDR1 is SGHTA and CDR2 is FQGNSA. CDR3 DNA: TGTGCCAGCAGCTTAGGACTTCAAGAGCAGTACTTC. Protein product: CASSLGLQEQYF.

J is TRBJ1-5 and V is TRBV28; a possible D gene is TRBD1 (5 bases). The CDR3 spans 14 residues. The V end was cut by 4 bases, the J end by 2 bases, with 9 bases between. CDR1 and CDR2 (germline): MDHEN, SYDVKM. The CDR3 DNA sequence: TGTGCCAGCAGTTCCTCCAGGGGCAATCAGCCCCAGCATTTT. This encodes CASSSSRGNQPQHF.

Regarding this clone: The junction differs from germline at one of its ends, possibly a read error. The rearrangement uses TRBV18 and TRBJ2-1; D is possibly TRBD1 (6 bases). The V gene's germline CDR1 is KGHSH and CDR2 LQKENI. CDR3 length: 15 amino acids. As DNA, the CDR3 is TGTGCCAGCTCACCACGGAGGACAGACTACACTGAGCAGTTCTTC. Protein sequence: CASSPRRTDYTEQFF.

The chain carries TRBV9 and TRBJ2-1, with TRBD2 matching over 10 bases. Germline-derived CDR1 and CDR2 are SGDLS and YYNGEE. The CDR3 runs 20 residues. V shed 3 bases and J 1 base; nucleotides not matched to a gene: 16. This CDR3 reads CASSEGLAGAAGSSYNEQFF. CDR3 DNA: TGTGCCAGCAGCGAGGGCCTAGCGGGGGCCGCCGGGTCGTCCTACAATGAGCAGTTCTTC.

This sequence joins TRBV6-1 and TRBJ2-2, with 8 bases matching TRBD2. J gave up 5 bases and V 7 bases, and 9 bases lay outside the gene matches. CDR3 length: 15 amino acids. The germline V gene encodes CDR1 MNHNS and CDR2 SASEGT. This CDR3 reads CASIGPAGVTGELFF. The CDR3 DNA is TGTGCCAGCATCGGACCAGCGGGAGTTACCGGGGAGCTGTTTTTT.

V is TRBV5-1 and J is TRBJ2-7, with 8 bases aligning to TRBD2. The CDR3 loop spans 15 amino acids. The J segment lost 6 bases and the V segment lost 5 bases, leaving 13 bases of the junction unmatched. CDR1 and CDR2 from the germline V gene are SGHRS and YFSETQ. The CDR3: CASSGGSGTFREQYF. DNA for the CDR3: TGCGCCAGCAGTGGGGGTAGCGGGACCTTTCGCGAGCAGTACTTC.

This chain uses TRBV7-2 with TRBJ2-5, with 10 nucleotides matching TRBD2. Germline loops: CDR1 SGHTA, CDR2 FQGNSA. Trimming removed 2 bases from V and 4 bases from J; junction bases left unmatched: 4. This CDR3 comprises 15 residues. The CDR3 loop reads CASSLSSGSLETQYF. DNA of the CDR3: TGTGCCAGCAGCTTATCTAGCGGGAGTTTAGAGACCCAGTACTTC.

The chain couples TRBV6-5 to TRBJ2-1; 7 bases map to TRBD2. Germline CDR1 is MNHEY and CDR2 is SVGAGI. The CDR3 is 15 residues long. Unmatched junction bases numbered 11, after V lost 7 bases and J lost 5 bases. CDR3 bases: TGTGCCAGCAAGATCCGCGGGAGCGGCGACAATGAGCAGTTCTTC. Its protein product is CASKIRGSGDNEQFF.

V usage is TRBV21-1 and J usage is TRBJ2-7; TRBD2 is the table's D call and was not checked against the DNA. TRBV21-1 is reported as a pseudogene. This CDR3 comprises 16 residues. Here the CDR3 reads CASSCRQEIITYEQYF. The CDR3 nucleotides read TGTGCCAGCAGCTGTCGCCAAGAGATAATTACCTACGAGCAGTACTTC.

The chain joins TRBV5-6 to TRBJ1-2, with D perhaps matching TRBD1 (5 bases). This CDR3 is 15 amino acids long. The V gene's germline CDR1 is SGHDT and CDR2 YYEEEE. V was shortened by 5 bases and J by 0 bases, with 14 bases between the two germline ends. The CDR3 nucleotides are TGTGCCAGCAGTAGGAACAGGAACACTAACTATGGCTACACCTTC. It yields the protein CASSRNRNTNYGYTF.

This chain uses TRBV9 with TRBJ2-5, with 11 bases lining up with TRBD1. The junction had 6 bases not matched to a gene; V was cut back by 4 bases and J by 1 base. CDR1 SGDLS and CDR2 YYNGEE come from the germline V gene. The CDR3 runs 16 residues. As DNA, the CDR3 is TGTGCCAGCAGCCCCCGGGACAGGGGGTTCCAAGAGACCCAGTACTTC. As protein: CASSPRDRGFQETQYF.

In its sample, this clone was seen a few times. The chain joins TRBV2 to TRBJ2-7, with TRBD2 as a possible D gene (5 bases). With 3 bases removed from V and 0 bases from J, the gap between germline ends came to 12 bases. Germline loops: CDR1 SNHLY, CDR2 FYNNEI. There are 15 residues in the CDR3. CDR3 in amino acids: CASSEEDWSSYEQYF. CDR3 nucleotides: TGTGCCAGCAGTGAGGAGGACTGGAGCTCCTACGAGCAGTACTTC.

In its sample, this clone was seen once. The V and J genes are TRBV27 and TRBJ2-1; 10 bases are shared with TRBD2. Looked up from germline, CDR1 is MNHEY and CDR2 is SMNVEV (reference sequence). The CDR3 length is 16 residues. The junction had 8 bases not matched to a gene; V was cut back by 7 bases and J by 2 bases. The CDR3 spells CASTPGLAAAYNEQFF. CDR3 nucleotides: TGTGCCAGCACCCCCGGACTAGCGGCCGCCTACAATGAGCAGTTCTTC.